These 9 T cell receptor beta chains were all obtained from the same sample, sequenced in a study of blood T cells in healthy people across ages. The authors ran a second PCR of roughly 6 to 12 cycles using a sample-barcoded 5' primer and a J-beta primer mix. MiXCR, applied by TCRdb to the 5' RACE reads, yields one record per CDR3 protein. The sample has some 370,000 distinct CDR3 sequences, roughly half seen once. Sequencing used blood. These receptors were taken from a man in his sixties in good health.

J is TRBJ2-5 and V is TRBV7-9; D uncertain. CDR1 SEHNR and CDR2 FQNEAQ come from the germline V gene (reference sequence). V lost 5 bases to trimming and J lost 5 bases, with 9 bases between them. The CDR3 consists of 12 residues. The CDR3 nucleotides are TGTGCCAGCAGCCCAAAATGGGAGACCCAGTACTTC. Its translation: CASSPKWETQYF.

In its sample, this clonotype was seen once. A much larger clonotype is one base distant, so this may be a read error. The chain employs TRBV20-1 and TRBJ2-5, with D unclear. The CDR3 consists of 15 residues. Germline V gives CDR1 DFQATT, CDR2 SNEGSKA (reference sequence). The germline V and J ends were trimmed by 6 bases and 11 bases, with 28 bases remaining between them. The CDR3 nucleotides read TGCAGTGCGACTGGGCGCGGTAGCTCCTACAATGAGCAGTACTTC. It codes for CSATGRGSSYNEQYF.

This clonotype appeared once. The chain combines TRBV2 with TRBJ2-1; either TRBD1 or TRBD2 may fit D (5 bases each). Germline lookup yields CDR1 SNHLY and CDR2 FYNNEI. CDR3 length: 12 residues. Trimming took 4 bases from V and 6 from J, leaving 7 bases between them. The CDR3: CASSGDPNEQFF. CDR3 DNA sequence: TGTGCCAGCAGTGGGGACCCCAATGAGCAGTTCTTC.

The CDR3 protein is CASSLSGTREQYF. The CDR3 DNA sequence: TGTGCCAGCAGTTTATCGGGGACTCGAGAGCAGTACTTC. The chain employs TRBV27 and TRBJ2-5; tentatively, D is TRBD2 (6 bases). The germline V and J ends were trimmed by 0 bases and 11 bases, with 13 bases remaining between them. Germline V lookup: CDR1 MNHEY, CDR2 SMNVEV (reference sequence). The CDR3 runs to 13 residues.

The chain combines TRBV30 with TRBJ2-3; TRBD2 matches at 7 bases. CDR1 is GTSNPN, CDR2 SVGIG, per germline (reference sequence). J gave up 5 bases and V 6 bases, and 14 bases lay outside the gene matches. The CDR3 loop spans 15 amino acids. The CDR3 DNA reads TGTGCCTGCAGCCGTAAGGGAGGGCTGGGAGATACGCAGTATTTT. Its translation: CACSRKGGLGDTQYF.

With respect to this clonotype: No conserved phenylalanine or tryptophan is present at the end of the CDR3, so a read error is the likely explanation. The chain combines TRBV7-2 with TRBJ2-7, with 9 bases lining up with TRBD2. V dropped 3 bases and J dropped 7; count of bases not matched to a gene: 7. Germline loops: CDR1 SGHTA, CDR2 FQGNSA. The CDR3 has 14 amino acids. The CDR3, as DNA: TGTGCCAGCAGCTTTGCGGGAGGGCCCAAAGAGCAGTACTTA. The encoded protein is CASSFAGGPKEQYL.

The chain joins TRBV29-1 to TRBJ2-1; 10 positions match TRBD1. Matching the DNA end better, TRBJ2-7 makes the J call doubtful. Germline assignment: CDR1 SQVTM and CDR2 ANQGSEA. The CDR3 has 13 residues. The DNA for the CDR3 is TGCAGCGTTGGTACGGGACAGGGGCTCGAGCAGTACTTC. It is translated as CSVGTGQGLEQYF.

This clonotype was found a few times. The chain uses TRBV29-1 and TRBJ2-7, with 10 bases that match TRBD1. The ends lost 3 bases at V and 3 bases at J; junction bases unmatched: 2. Per germline, CDR1 SQVTM and CDR2 ANQGSEA. The CDR3 covers 13 residues. The CDR3 DNA is TGCAGCGTTGAGTGGACAGGGGGCTACGAGCAGTACTTC. Its translation: CSVEWTGGYEQYF.

This clonotype was counted only a few times. The CDR3 DNA reads as TGTGCCAGCACCACGACGGCTCGGGGCTACACCTTC. Amino acid sequence: CASTTTARGYTF. This chain uses TRBV6-2 or TRBV6-3 with TRBJ1-2; D gene uncertain. V was clipped by 7 bases and J by 8 bases, with 14 bases between them. The CDR3 consists of 12 residues. Looked up from germline, CDR1 is MNHEY and CDR2 is SVGEGT.